This T cell receptor beta chain is drawn from a study of cytomegalovirus exposure and HLA in healthy donors. Study as a whole: In a previous analysis, around 120 million unique TCR beta sequences were found from some 200 million T cells.

PCR primers comprised 60 Vbeta and 13 Jbeta primers. Measured with immunoSEQ multiplex PCR; TCRdb has only the in-frame clones, and not every one. The sample carries some 89,000 clones, more than 80% recorded once. A word on this clone: No antigen is known for it.

The CDR3 is 13 amino acids. V was pared by 1 base and J by 5 bases, with 6 bases between. Germline CDR1 is LNHDA and CDR2 is SQIVND (reference sequence). General study findings and limits: The study put 150 to 200 TCR beta chains on its list as cytomegalovirus-associated.

The source is a woman between 25 and 40 years old in good health and CMV-seronegative. Input material: PBMCs. The chain carries TRBV19 and TRBJ2-1; maybe TRBD1 (6 bases). The CDR3 loop reads CASSIGTDNEQFF. In DNA form, the CDR3 reads TGTGCCAGTAGTATAGGGACAGACAATGAGCAGTTCTTC.